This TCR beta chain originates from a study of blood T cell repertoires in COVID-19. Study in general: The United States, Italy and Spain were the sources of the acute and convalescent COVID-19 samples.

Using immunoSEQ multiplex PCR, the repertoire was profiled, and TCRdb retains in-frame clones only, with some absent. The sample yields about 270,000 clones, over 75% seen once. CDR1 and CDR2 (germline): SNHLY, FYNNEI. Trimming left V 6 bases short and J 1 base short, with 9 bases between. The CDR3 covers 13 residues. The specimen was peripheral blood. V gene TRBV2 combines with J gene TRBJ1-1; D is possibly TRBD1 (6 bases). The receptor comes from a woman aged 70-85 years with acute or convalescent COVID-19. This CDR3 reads CASSGTTNTEAFF. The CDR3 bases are TGTGCCAGCAGCGGGACAACGAACACTGAAGCTTTCTTT.